The 21 T cell receptor beta chains presented below share a single source sample, sequenced in a study of cytomegalovirus exposure and HLA in healthy donors. The PCR employed 60 Vbeta primers together with 13 Jbeta primers. Produced via immunoSEQ multiplex PCR; TCRdb's table is partial and in-frame only. The sample consists of about 140,000 clones, roughly 80% of them appearing once. The material sequenced was PBMCs. The source is a man aged 40-50 years in good health and CMV-seropositive.

This chain uses TRBV6-1 with TRBJ2-2; perhaps TRBD1 as D (5 bases). Germline CDR1 MNHNS, CDR2 SASEGT. Trimming pared 2 bases from V and 4 bases from J, leaving 17 bases between. The CDR3 totals 17 residues. CDR3 nucleotide sequence: TGTGCCAGCAGTGAAAAGAGCTCAGGGTATGGCACCGGGGAGCTGTTTTTT. Translated: CASSEKSSGYGTGELFF.

This clone was recorded once. The CDR3 spells CASSLGLAGTYEQYF. The CDR3 DNA follows: TGTGCCAGCAGCTTGGGACTAGCGGGAACCTACGAGCAGTACTTC. The chain carries TRBV7-3 and TRBJ2-7; 13 positions match TRBD2. V lost 3 bases, J lost 2 bases, and 1 base stayed unmatched. This CDR3 has 15 amino acids. Germline V CDR1 and CDR2: SGHTA, FQGTGA. The full variable domain, its missing parts supplied by reference TRBV7-3 and TRBJ2-7, is GAGVSQTPSNKVTEKGKYVELRCDPISGHTALYWYRQSLGQGPEFLIYFQGTGAADDSGLPNDRFFAVRPEGSVSTLKIQRTERGDSAVYLCASSLGLAGTYEQYFGPGTRLTVT.

The chain employs TRBV5-1 and TRBJ1-3, with 10 bases aligning to TRBD1. CDR1 SGHRS and CDR2 YFSETQ come from the germline V gene. The J segment lost 4 bases and the V segment lost 4 bases, leaving 5 bases of the junction unmatched. The CDR3 covers 15 residues. CDR3 sequence reads: CASSPGDRGGNTIYF. In DNA form, the CDR3 reads TGCGCCAGCAGCCCAGGGGACAGGGGAGGAAACACCATATATTTT.

J is TRBJ1-5 and V is TRBV10-2, with D unresolved. The CDR3 runs to 15 residues. Per the germline V gene, CDR1 is WSHSY and CDR2 is SAAADI. The germline V and J ends were trimmed by 3 bases and 0 bases, with 9 bases remaining between them. CDR3: CASSEWQYSNQPQHF. The DNA for the CDR3 is TGCGCCAGCAGTGAATGGCAGTATAGCAATCAGCCCCAGCATTTT.

In regard to this clone: A junction boundary mismatches the germline segment, possibly from a read error. The chain uses TRBV2 and TRBJ1-5, with 7 positions matching TRBD1. The CDR3 extends over 15 amino acids. Germline loops: CDR1 SNHLY, CDR2 FYNNEI. The chain's CDR3 is CAGSAAGQNYQPQHF. The CDR3 DNA follows: TGTGCCGGCAGTGCGGCGGGACAGAACTATCAGCCCCAGCATTTT. The full variable domain, its missing parts supplied by reference TRBV2 and TRBJ1-5, is EPEVTQTPSHQVTQMGQEVILRCVPISNHLYFYWYRQILGQKVEFLVSFYNNEISEKSEIFDDQFSVERPDGSNFTLKIRSTKLEDSAMYFCAGSAAGQNYQPQHFGDGTRLSIL.

The V call is TRBV18, the J call TRBJ2-3; 9 bases agree with TRBD1. The V gene end was trimmed by 1 base and the J gene end by 3 bases; junction bases not matched to a gene: 5. The CDR3 sequence is 16 residues long. Germline V lookup: CDR1 KGHSH, CDR2 LQKENI. CDR3 in amino acids: CASSPRGGQGTDTQYF. The DNA for the CDR3 is TGTGCCAGCTCACCACGGGGTGGACAGGGGACAGATACGCAGTATTTT.

In regard to this clone: An end of the junction does not agree with germline; a read error may underlie this. CDR3 amino acids: CASSFAQGETHEQYF. CDR3 coding DNA: TGTGCTAGCAGCTTTGCACAGGGGGAAACCCACGAGCAGTACTTC. This rearrangement joins TRBV7-7 to TRBJ2-7, with 8 bases aligning to TRBD1. This CDR3 comprises 15 residues. Germline loops: CDR1 SSHAT, CDR2 FNYEAQ (reference sequence).

This rearrangement joins TRBV6-6 to TRBJ2-1; 12 positions agree with TRBD2. The CDR3 is 16 amino acids. After removal of 6 bases from V and 3 bases from J, the junction contained 6 bases not matched to a gene. Germline lookup yields CDR1 MNHNY and CDR2 SVGAGI (reference sequence). This CDR3 reads CASSRLAGDLYNEQFF. The CDR3 region has the DNA TGTGCCAGCAGCCGACTAGCGGGAGACCTCTACAATGAGCAGTTCTTC.

J is TRBJ1-3 and V is TRBV2, with D possibly matching TRBD1 (5 bases). Deletions cut 6 bases from V and 5 bases from J, with 11 bases between. Germline V gene data show CDR1 as SNHLY and CDR2 as FYNNEI. CDR3 length equals 13 residues. The CDR3 DNA sequence: TGTGCCAGCAGCTGGGGCAGCCGAAACACCATATATTTT. Its translation is CASSWGSRNTIYF.

This chain uses TRBV4-1 with TRBJ2-5; perhaps TRBD2 as D (6 bases). V shed 4 bases and J shed 4 bases, with 13 bases lying between them. Germline V gives CDR1 MGHRA, CDR2 YSYEKL. CDR3 length: 14 amino acids. CDR3 in DNA: TGCGCCAGCAGCCCCCTCCCAGCGGGAGAGACCCAGTACTTC. Its translation is CASSPLPAGETQYF.

The CDR3 loop reads CASSPTLRMNTEAFF. The CDR3 bases are TGTGCCAGTAGTCCGACTCTCCGTATGAACACTGAAGCTTTCTTT. The chain links TRBV19 to TRBJ1-1, with D hard to call. Trimming pared 5 bases from V and 0 bases from J, leaving 13 bases between. Germline values: CDR1 LNHDA, CDR2 SQIVND (reference sequence). CDR3 length equals 15 residues. Looking up the rest from reference TRBV19 and TRBJ1-1 gives the full variable domain: DGGITQSPKYLFRKEGQNVTLSCEQNLNHDAMYWYRQDPGQGLRLIYYSQIVNDFQKGDIAEGYSVSREKKESFPLTVTSAQKNPTAFYLCASSPTLRMNTEAFFGQGTRLTVV.

The gene calls are TRBV27 and TRBJ1-6; 7 positions agree with TRBD1. Germline V gene sequence: CDR1 MNHEY, CDR2 SMNVEV (reference sequence). J lost 4 bases, V lost 5 bases, and 2 bases had no gene match. The CDR3 is 14 amino acids. This CDR3 is CASSPGQYNSPLHF. Here the CDR3 DNA reads TGTGCCAGCAGTCCGGGACAGTATAATTCACCCCTCCACTTT.

V gene TRBV9 combines with J gene TRBJ2-3; D call uncertain. V lost 0 bases, J lost 6 bases, and 11 bases lay in between. CDR3 length equals 14 residues. Germline V gene sequence: CDR1 SGDLS, CDR2 YYNGEE. The CDR3 here is CASSVEPSTDTQYF. The CDR3 DNA reads as TGTGCCAGCAGCGTAGAACCTAGTACCGATACGCAGTATTTT.

The chain employs TRBV11-2 and TRBJ2-3; possible D gene TRBD1, 6 bases. V lost 5 bases and J 2 bases, leaving 14 bases between the germline ends. This CDR3 comprises 15 residues. Germline CDR1 and CDR2: SGHAT and FQNNGV. The DNA of the CDR3 is TGTGCCAGCAGCCAAGGGGGTATGAACACAGATACGCAGTATTTT. Its protein product is CASSQGGMNTDTQYF.

The table lists this clone with a few counts. The chain couples TRBV7-2 to TRBJ1-1, with D possibly TRBD1 on 6 matching bases. Germline V CDR1 and CDR2: SGHTA, FQGNSA. The V end lost 0 bases, the J end lost 5 bases, and 7 bases lay between the germline ends. This CDR3 has 13 residues. The CDR3 DNA sequence: TGTGCCAGCAGCTTAGCCCAGGGGACTGAAGCTTTCTTT. Translation: CASSLAQGTEAFF.

This chain links TRBV30 with TRBJ2-7, with D perhaps TRBD1 (5 bases). Germline CDR1 is GTSNPN and CDR2 is SVGIG (reference sequence). V was trimmed by 0 bases and J by 4 bases, leaving 13 bases between them. CDR3 length equals 14 residues. The DNA for the CDR3 is TGTGCCTGGAGTGTAGGGGCAGGGTCTTACGAGCAGTACTTC. Amino acids: CAWSVGAGSYEQYF.

This clone was detected only once. V and J are TRBV30 and TRBJ1-2, with D uncertain. The CDR3 length is 13 residues. Germline CDR1 and CDR2: GTSNPN and SVGIG (reference sequence). Between the trimmed V and J ends, which lost 0 bases and 8 bases, there was a span of 13 bases. The CDR3: CAWSVTLWRGYTF. The CDR3 DNA is TGTGCCTGGAGTGTAACACTTTGGAGGGGCTACACCTTC.

As to this clone: At one end the junction does not follow the germline gene, possibly because of a read error. This rearrangement joins TRBV6-6 to TRBJ2-3; D uncertain. The CDR3 loop spans 12 amino acids. Germline CDR1 reads MNHNY; CDR2 reads SVGAGI (reference sequence). CDR3 amino acids: CASSYSPRSRDF. The DNA of the CDR3 is TGTGCCAGCAGTTACTCTCCTCGATCTAGAGACTTT.

This clone was seen more than once but under ten times. The chain combines TRBV25-1 with TRBJ2-1; D unclear. Trimming cost V 7 bases and J 4 bases, with 11 bases left between them. This CDR3 region has 13 residues. CDR1 is MGHDK and CDR2 is SYGVNS in the germline V gene. CDR3 DNA sequence: TGTGCCAGCAAAACCGGGTCGTACAATGAGCAGTTCTTC. This gives the protein CASKTGSYNEQFF.

CDR3 sequence: CASSLKLSGVITGELFF. Here the CDR3 DNA reads TGTGCCAGCAGCCTTAAATTGAGCGGGGTAATAACCGGGGAGCTGTTTTTT. This chain joins TRBV7-8 and TRBJ2-2; 7 nucleotides line up with TRBD2. CDR1 is SGHVS and CDR2 is FQNEAQ in the germline V gene. The CDR3 is made up of 17 amino acids. The J segment lost 5 bases and the V segment lost 5 bases, leaving 14 bases of the junction unmatched.

This clone came up a few times. The rearrangement uses TRBV2 and TRBJ2-7; possibly TRBD2 for D (6 bases). Trimming took off 4 bases at V and 7 bases at J, with 17 bases between the two ends. Germline assignment: CDR1 SNHLY and CDR2 FYNNEI. This CDR3 has 14 amino acids. Here the CDR3 reads CASSGEAWSGEQYF. In nucleotides, the CDR3 is TGTGCCAGCAGTGGGGAGGCATGGTCGGGGGAGCAGTACTTC.